One sample yielded the 28 T cell receptor beta chains listed below, sequenced in a study of cytomegalovirus exposure and HLA in healthy donors. Use of 60 Vbeta and 13 Jbeta primers characterized the PCR. Here immunoSEQ multiplex PCR was the method, and the copy in TCRdb shows in-frame clones only, minus some. Among 95,000 to 100,000 clones listed, 75% were seen once. The sample was PBMCs. These receptors all stem from a man aged 45-65 years in good health and CMV-seronegative.

This clone came up a few times. The chain is built from TRBV28 and TRBJ2-1; 9 bases agree with TRBD1. The germline gives CDR1 MDHEN, CDR2 SYDVKM. Losses at the gene ends were 6 bases for V and 4 bases for J; bases not matched to a gene: 10. This CDR3 has 16 amino acids. The CDR3 region has the DNA TGTGCCAGCAGGAGTTTAGGACAGGGGACATACAATGAGCAGTTCTTC. This codes for CASRSLGQGTYNEQFF. The complete variable domain, with remaining parts taken from reference TRBV28 and TRBJ2-1, reads DVKVTQSSRYLVKRTGEKVFLECVQDMDHENMFWYRQDPGLGLRLIYFSYDVKMKEKGDIPEGYSVSREKKERFSLILESASTNQTSMYLCASRSLGQGTYNEQFFGPGTRLTVL.

The chain employs TRBV9 and TRBJ2-7; D remains ambiguous. Trimming removed 0 bases at V and 6 bases at J, with 16 bases between. CDR3 length: 15 residues. CDR1 and CDR2 from the germline V gene are SGDLS and YYNGEE. CDR3 in amino acids: CASSVGTQARGEQYF. The CDR3 DNA sequence: TGTGCCAGCAGCGTAGGCACCCAAGCCCGTGGCGAGCAGTACTTC. The complete variable domain, with remaining parts taken from reference TRBV9 and TRBJ2-7, reads DSGVTQTPKHLITATGQRVTLRCSPRSGDLSVYWYQQSLDQGLQFLIQYYNGEERAKGNILERFSAQQFPDLHSELNLSSLELGDSALYFCASSVGTQARGEQYFGPGTRLTVT.

V is TRBV14 and J is TRBJ2-3; 9 bases match TRBD2. Unmatched junction bases numbered 5, after V lost 6 bases and J lost 4 bases. Germline V CDR1 and CDR2: SGHDN, FVKESK. The CDR3 runs to 14 residues. CDR3 loop: CASRAGLAPDTQYF. DNA of the CDR3: TGTGCCAGCAGAGCCGGACTAGCGCCAGATACGCAGTATTTT. Looking up the rest from reference TRBV14 and TRBJ2-3 gives the full variable domain: EAGVTQFPSHSVIEKGQTVTLRCDPISGHDNLYWYRRVMGKEIKFLLHFVKESKQDESGMPNNRFLAERTGGTYSTLKVQPAELEDSGVYFCASRAGLAPDTQYFGPGTRLTVL.

The V gene is TRBV2, the J gene TRBJ1-3; 7 nucleotides agree with TRBD1. CDR3 length: 16 amino acids. Germline values: CDR1 SNHLY, CDR2 FYNNEI. V lost 4 bases, J lost 0 bases, and 6 bases stayed unmatched. CDR3 nucleotide sequence: TGTGCCAGCAGTGGTGGACAGGCGTACTCTGGAAACACCATATATTTT. Its protein is CASSGGQAYSGNTIYF. The full variable domain, completed using reference TRBV2 and TRBJ1-3, is EPEVTQTPSHQVTQMGQEVILRCVPISNHLYFYWYRQILGQKVEFLVSFYNNEISEKSEIFDDQFSVERPDGSNFTLKIRSTKLEDSAMYFCASSGGQAYSGNTIYFGEGSWLTVV.

The rearrangement links TRBV7-2 to TRBJ1-1, with 7 bases lining up with TRBD1. The germline V gene has CDR1 SGHTA and CDR2 FQGNSA. V trimming: 5 bases; J trimming: 3 bases; junction bases outside the gene matches: 6. The CDR3 is 14 residues long. The DNA of the CDR3 is TGTGCCAGCAGCAGACAGGGTCTAGACACTGAAGCTTTCTTT. Its protein is CASSRQGLDTEAFF.

The chain employs TRBV7-2 and TRBJ2-3, with 14 bases that match TRBD2. CDR1 is SGHTA and CDR2 is FQGNSA in the germline V gene. The CDR3 is made up of 16 amino acids. The V gene end was trimmed by 5 bases and the J gene end by 4 bases; junction bases not matched to a gene: 5. CDR3 protein: CASSPGLAGAPDTQYF. DNA for the CDR3: TGTGCCAGCAGCCCGGGACTAGCGGGAGCCCCAGATACGCAGTATTTT. Based on the CDR3 plus reference TRBV7-2 and TRBJ2-3, the full variable domain is GAGVSQSPSNKVTEKGKDVELRCDPISGHTALYWYRQSLGQGLEFLIYFQGNSAPDKSGLPSDRFSAERTGGSVSTLTIQRTQQEDSAVYLCASSPGLAGAPDTQYFGPGTRLTVL.

This rearrangement joins TRBV5-8 to TRBJ2-1, with TRBD2 matching over 13 bases. The germline V gene encodes CDR1 SGHTS and CDR2 YDEGEE. The CDR3 covers 15 residues. The ends lost 3 bases at V and 9 bases at J; junction bases unmatched: 6. The CDR3 sequence: CASSSRTSGGGEQFF. The CDR3 region has the DNA TGTGCCAGCAGCTCCCGGACTAGCGGGGGCGGTGAGCAGTTCTTC.

This sequence joins TRBV30 and TRBJ2-1; possible D gene TRBD2, 6 bases. V shed 5 bases and J shed 9 bases, with 17 bases lying between them. The CDR3 runs to 13 residues. CDR1 is GTSNPN and CDR2 is SVGIG in the germline V gene (reference sequence). This CDR3 is CAWGGRTIGEQFF. CDR3 DNA sequence: TGTGCCTGGGGGGGACGGACTATAGGTGAGCAGTTCTTC.

The rearrangement joins TRBV7-9 to TRBJ1-2; tentatively, D is TRBD1 (5 bases). The CDR3 runs to 14 residues. Germline V gene lookup returns CDR1 SEHNR and CDR2 FQNEAQ (reference sequence). Trimming took off 1 base at V and 4 bases at J, with 10 bases between the two ends. CDR3 sequence (DNA): TGTGCCAGCAGCTTAGTGACAGAAAGCTATGGCTACACCTTC. Its protein product is CASSLVTESYGYTF. Together with reference TRBV7-9 and TRBJ1-2, the CDR3 gives the full variable domain: DTGVSQNPRHKITKRGQNVTFRCDPISEHNRLYWYRQTLGQGPEFLTYFQNEAQLEKSRLLSDRFSAERPKGSFSTLEIQRTEQGDSAMYLCASSLVTESYGYTFGSGTRLTVV.

The chain combines TRBV7-2 with TRBJ2-7, with TRBD1 as a possible D gene (6 bases). The CDR3 covers 13 residues. V lost 1 base and J 2 bases, leaving 6 bases between the germline ends. The germline V gene has CDR1 SGHTA and CDR2 FQGNSA. The CDR3 DNA follows: TGTGCCAGCAGCTTAGGGACAGCCTACGAGCAGTACTTC. Translation: CASSLGTAYEQYF.

This clone was seen more than once but under ten times. V and J are TRBV2 and TRBJ1-1, with a possible D match to TRBD1 (6 bases). The V gene's germline CDR1 is SNHLY and CDR2 FYNNEI. The CDR3 length is 11 residues. The V end lost 9 bases, the J end lost 4 bases, and 9 bases lay between the germline ends. This CDR3 reads CARQGTTEAFF. The CDR3 DNA reads as TGTGCCAGACAGGGTACCACTGAAGCTTTCTTT.

This chain joins TRBV6-5 and TRBJ1-5; 7 bases map to TRBD1. With V trimmed by 6 bases and J by 6 bases, 5 bases remained unmatched. The CDR3 is 13 amino acids. Germline CDR1 and CDR2: MNHEY and SVGAGI. The CDR3 DNA sequence: TGTGCCAGCAGCCGGACAGGAACTCAGCCCCAGCATTTT. It encodes CASSRTGTQPQHF.

The chain joins TRBV28 to TRBJ1-1, with 7 positions matching TRBD1. There are 14 residues in the CDR3. V lost 5 bases to trimming and J lost 7 bases; unmatched junction nucleotides: 10. CDR1 and CDR2 from the germline V gene are MDHEN and SYDVKM. CDR3 DNA: TGTGCCAGCAGTACCTCCGACAGGGACCTTGAAGCTTTCTTT. Translating gives CASSTSDRDLEAFF.

This clone was recorded only once. This sequence joins TRBV7-9 and TRBJ2-2; TRBD2 aligns across 8 bases. Trimming took 0 bases from V and 5 from J; bases not matched to a gene: 5. In germline, CDR1 is SEHNR, CDR2 FQNEAQ (reference sequence). This CDR3 has 16 residues. CDR3 sequence: CASSLASGGSTGELFF. The CDR3 coding sequence is TGTGCCAGCAGCTTAGCCAGCGGGGGATCTACCGGGGAGCTGTTTTTT. Full variable domain (rest looked up from reference TRBV7-9 and TRBJ2-2): DTGVSQNPRHKITKRGQNVTFRCDPISEHNRLYWYRQTLGQGPEFLTYFQNEAQLEKSRLLSDRFSAERPKGSFSTLEIQRTEQGDSAMYLCASSLASGGSTGELFFGEGSRLTVL.

The J gene is TRBJ2-7, the V gene TRBV5-6, with 12 bases aligning to TRBD1. CDR3 size: 16 residues. Germline loops: CDR1 SGHDT, CDR2 YYEEEE. Trimming cost V 2 bases and J 3 bases; bases outside gene matches: 6. Here the CDR3 reads CASSFLGTGGFYEQYF. For the CDR3, the DNA is TGTGCCAGCAGCTTCCTCGGGACAGGGGGCTTCTACGAGCAGTACTTC.

V gene TRBV11-2 combines with J gene TRBJ2-1, with 10 nucleotides matching TRBD2. The length of the CDR3 is 15 residues. The V and J ends lost 6 bases and 5 bases, in that order; junction bases with no gene match: 7. Per germline, CDR1 SGHAT and CDR2 FQNNGV. The CDR3 DNA sequence: TGTGCCAGCAGGCCTTCTAGCGGGGGAAACAATGAGCAGTTCTTC. Translating gives CASRPSSGGNNEQFF.

The genes are TRBV5-1 and TRBJ1-2; D remains ambiguous. Trimming pared 4 bases from V and 7 bases from J, leaving 8 bases between. CDR1 and CDR2 (germline): SGHRS, YFSETQ. The CDR3 has 11 amino acids. The CDR3 loop reads CASSGVGGYTF. The CDR3 DNA follows: TGCGCCAGCAGCGGAGTGGGTGGCTACACCTTC. The full variable domain, completed using reference TRBV5-1 and TRBJ1-2, is KAGVTQTPRYLIKTRGQQVTLSCSPISGHRSVSWYQQTPGQGLQFLFEYFSETQRNKGNFPGRFSGRQFSNSRSEMNVSTLELGDSALYLCASSGVGGYTFGSGTRLTVV.

The V and J genes are TRBV4-1 and TRBJ1-6; D possibly corresponds to TRBD1 (6 bases). Trimming left V 1 base short and J 10 bases short, with 14 bases between. The CDR3 is 15 amino acids. Germline V lookup: CDR1 MGHRA, CDR2 YSYEKL. Here the CDR3 DNA reads TGCGCCAGCAGCCAAGCGGACAGTTACGAATCACCCCTCCACTTT. Residues: CASSQADSYESPLHF.

The chain combines TRBV4-1 with TRBJ2-1, with 8 nucleotides matching TRBD2. CDR3 length: 17 residues. Looked up from germline, CDR1 is MGHRA and CDR2 is YSYEKL. V shed 0 bases and J 4 bases; nucleotides not matched to a gene: 8. CDR3 sequence: CASSQDGGGLQYNEQFF. DNA for the CDR3: TGCGCCAGCAGCCAAGATGGCGGGGGGCTCCAATACAATGAGCAGTTCTTC.

This clone was picked up a small number of times. The chain uses TRBV6-5 and TRBJ1-4; possible D gene TRBD1, 5 bases. The CDR3 runs 14 residues. The germline V gene has CDR1 MNHEY and CDR2 SVGAGI. V dropped 6 bases and J dropped 1 base, with 9 bases sitting between them. The CDR3 protein is CASSRGGTNEKLFF. The CDR3 DNA follows: TGTGCCAGCAGCCGGGGGGGAACTAATGAAAAACTGTTTTTT.

The rearrangement uses TRBV7-2 and TRBJ2-5; 7 nucleotides agree with TRBD2. Germline assignment: CDR1 SGHTA and CDR2 FQGNSA. With 5 bases clipped from V and 4 bases from J, the junction kept 7 bases outside the gene matches. The CDR3 has 14 amino acids. The CDR3 protein is CASSPSAGRETQYF. The CDR3 nucleotides are TGTGCCAGCAGCCCCTCAGCGGGAAGAGAGACCCAGTACTTC.

The V and J genes are TRBV9 and TRBJ1-5; no clear D gene. V was clipped by 3 bases and J by 7 bases, with 23 bases between them. The CDR3 sequence is 17 residues long. CDR1 SGDLS and CDR2 YYNGEE come from the germline V gene. Written as DNA, the CDR3 is TGTGCCAGCAGCGGAGGGCCTGGAAACGGGGTGGGCCAGCCCCAGCATTTT. Its translation: CASSGGPGNGVGQPQHF. Supplemented by reference TRBV9 and TRBJ1-5, the full variable domain reads DSGVTQTPKHLITATGQRVTLRCSPRSGDLSVYWYQQSLDQGLQFLIQYYNGEERAKGNILERFSAQQFPDLHSELNLSSLELGDSALYFCASSGGPGNGVGQPQHFGDGTRLSIL.

The rearrangement links TRBV7-6 to TRBJ2-1, with 9 nucleotides matching TRBD1. V was pared by 0 bases and J by 5 bases, with 8 bases of the junction left unmatched. This CDR3 contains 17 residues. Germline V lookup: CDR1 SGHVS, CDR2 FNYEAQ. CDR3 sequence reads: CASSLAPGTGIDNEQFF. The DNA for the CDR3 is TGTGCCAGCAGCTTAGCCCCGGGGACAGGGATCGACAATGAGCAGTTCTTC. Drawing the rest from reference TRBV7-6 and TRBJ2-1, the complete variable domain is GAGVSQSPRYKVTKRGQDVALRCDPISGHVSLYWYRQALGQGPEFLTYFNYEAQQDKSGLPNDRFSAERPEGSISTLTIQRTEQRDSAMYRCASSLAPGTGIDNEQFFGPGTRLTVL.

This clone was found a few times. The genes are TRBV10-3 and TRBJ1-4, with 7 bases matching TRBD1. Germline V gives CDR1 ENHRY, CDR2 SYGVKD. After removal of 4 bases from V and 6 bases from J, the junction contained 8 bases not matched to a gene. The CDR3 loop spans 15 amino acids. As DNA, the CDR3 is TGTGCCATCAGTGTCCGGGGGACAGCTGATGAAAAACTGTTTTTT. Its translation: CAISVRGTADEKLFF.

This rearrangement joins TRBV28 to TRBJ2-2; 8 bases match TRBD2. Per germline, CDR1 MDHEN and CDR2 SYDVKM. This CDR3 is 17 amino acids long. The junction had 9 bases not matched to a gene; V was cut back by 6 bases and J by 0 bases. Here the CDR3 DNA reads TGTGCCAGCAGGCCCGTCGGGAGGGGCACGAACACCGGGGAGCTGTTTTTT. Its protein product is CASRPVGRGTNTGELFF. The full variable domain, its missing parts supplied by reference TRBV28 and TRBJ2-2, is DVKVTQSSRYLVKRTGEKVFLECVQDMDHENMFWYRQDPGLGLRLIYFSYDVKMKEKGDIPEGYSVSREKKERFSLILESASTNQTSMYLCASRPVGRGTNTGELFFGEGSRLTVL.

In nucleotides, the CDR3 is TGTGCCAGCAGTTTCCGGCAGGGCCATGGCTACACCTTC. Protein: CASSFRQGHGYTF. The V gene is TRBV28, the J gene TRBJ1-2, with D possibly being TRBD1 (5 bases). This CDR3 region has 13 residues. Trimming cost V 3 bases and J 6 bases, with 11 bases left between them. CDR1 and CDR2 from the germline V gene are MDHEN and SYDVKM.

This chain uses TRBV7-2 with TRBJ1-1, with TRBD1 matching 9 bases. Per germline, CDR1 SGHTA and CDR2 FQGNSA. The CDR3 is made up of 15 amino acids. Trimming cost V 3 bases and J 8 bases; bases outside gene matches: 10. Here the CDR3 reads CASSFRTGGAAEAFF. DNA for the CDR3: TGTGCCAGCAGCTTCCGTACAGGGGGCGCAGCCGAAGCTTTCTTT.

The J gene is TRBJ2-1, the V gene TRBV6-1, with TRBD2 identical over 8 bases. Germline V gene lookup returns CDR1 MNHNS and CDR2 SASEGT. V lost 2 bases and J lost 0; bases outside the gene matches: 6. The CDR3 spans 17 residues. The CDR3 is CASSELSGGSSYNEQFF. DNA for the CDR3: TGTGCCAGCAGTGAATTAAGCGGGGGAAGCTCCTACAATGAGCAGTTCTTC.